This paragraph covers one T cell receptor beta chain sequence. Antigen unknown. The CDR3 totals 16 residues. Germline V gives CDR1 MDHEN, CDR2 SYDVKM. Trimming shortened V by 7 bases and J by 6 bases, and 24 bases separated the two germline ends. Here immunoSEQ multiplex PCR was the method, and the copy in TCRdb shows in-frame clones only, minus some. The sample holds 90,000 to 150,000 clones, approximately 90% seen once. The data are from a study of T cell responses to AZD1222 COVID-19 vaccine. The study, taken as a whole, reports: Epitopes outside B.1.351 and B.1.1.7 mutated regions reportedly drew nearly half of spike TCRs.

Source: peripheral blood, taken on day 0 of AZD1222 vaccination. The TCR sequence derives from an adult in good health. The chain uses TRBV28 and TRBJ1-1; possible D gene TRBD1, 5 bases. The CDR3 here is CASMRGGGAPAAEAFF. The CDR3 bases are TGTGCCAGCATGAGGGGCGGAGGCGCTCCAGCGGCTGAAGCTTTCTTT.